Reported below is one T cell receptor beta chain. Assay used: immunoSEQ multiplex PCR; TCRdb lists only in-frame clones, some missing. Of around 74,000 clones in the sample, 85% to 95% were seen once. These data belong to a study of control samples from healthy donors and cancer patients. The V and J ends lost 6 bases and 0 bases respectively, with 12 bases between them. From germline, CDR1 is MDHEN and CDR2 SYDVKM. This CDR3 spans 16 amino acids. The chain couples TRBV28 to TRBJ1-6, with D unresolved. Sequences were obtained from blood. The sequence was collected from a woman in her fifties or sixties in good health. The CDR3 is CASRTNQVSYNSPLHF. Here the CDR3 DNA reads TGTGCCAGCAGAACTAACCAAGTCTCCTATAATTCACCCCTCCACTTT.